This TCR beta chain derives from a study of cytomegalovirus exposure and HLA in healthy donors. The study's findings and limits: Previous analysis showed most TCR beta V segments were productive about 87% or about 30% of the time.

Donors were ostensibly healthy at sampling, although undocumented immune exposures were probable. CDR1 is MDHEN, CDR2 SYDVKM, per germline. This CDR3 comprises 15 residues. V lost 6 bases to trimming and J lost 2 bases; unmatched junction nucleotides: 6. On this clone itself: As yet, its antigen is unknown.

This PCR relied on a set of 60 Vbeta primers and 13 Jbeta primers. The assay was immunoSEQ multiplex PCR, and TCRdb's table has in-frame clones only and misses some. The sample holds under 200,000 clones; over 75% are singletons and the top ten take roughly 2%. This sequence originates from a human donor in good health. Material for sequencing was PBMCs. The rearrangement joins TRBV28 to TRBJ1-2; 10 positions match TRBD1. The CDR3 loop reads CASRSLGQGNYGYTF. CDR3 in DNA: TGTGCCAGCAGGTCCCTGGGACAGGGGAACTATGGCTACACCTTC.